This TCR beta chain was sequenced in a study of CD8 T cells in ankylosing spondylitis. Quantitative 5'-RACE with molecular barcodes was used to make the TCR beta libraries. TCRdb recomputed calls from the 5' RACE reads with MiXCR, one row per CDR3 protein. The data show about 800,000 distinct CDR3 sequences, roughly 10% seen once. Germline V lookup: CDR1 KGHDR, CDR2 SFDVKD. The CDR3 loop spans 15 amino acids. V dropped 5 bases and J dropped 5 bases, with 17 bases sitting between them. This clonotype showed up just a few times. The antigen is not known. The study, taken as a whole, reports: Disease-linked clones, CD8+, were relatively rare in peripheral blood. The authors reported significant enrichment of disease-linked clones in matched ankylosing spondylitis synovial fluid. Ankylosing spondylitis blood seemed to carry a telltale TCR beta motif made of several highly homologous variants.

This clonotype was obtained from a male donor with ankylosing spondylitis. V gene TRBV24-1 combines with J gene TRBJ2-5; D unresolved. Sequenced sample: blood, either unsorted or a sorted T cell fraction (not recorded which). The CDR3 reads CATSVNVGTGETQYF. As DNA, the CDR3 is TGTGCCACCAGTGTGAACGTCGGAACCGGGGAGACCCAGTACTTC.